A selection of T cell receptor beta chains follows, all from one sample in a study of cytomegalovirus exposure and HLA in healthy donors. Measured with immunoSEQ multiplex PCR; TCRdb has only the in-frame clones, and not every one. The table shows 150,000 or so clones, with approximately 84% occurring only once. The specimen sequenced was PBMCs. All receptors derive from a woman aged 40-49 years in good health and CMV-seronegative. The CDR3 runs from the conserved cysteine through the conserved F or W. The D gene is left open where the match is weak. Rows give clone size only sometimes, using once, few, many, or a class for an expanded clone.

d_call clone_size j_call v_call cdr3_nt cdr3_aa
NA once TRBJ1-5 TRBV18 TGTGCCAGCTCCAATAGCAATCAGCCCCAGCATTTT CASSNSNQPQHF
NA NA TRBJ1-5 TRBV28 TGTGCCAGCAGGTCGGGGGGTTTGGGCAATCAGCCCCAGCATTTT CASRSGGLGNQPQHF
NA few TRBJ2-2 TRBV27 TGTGCCAGCAGTTTATTCGGAGGAGGCTCCGGGGAGCTGTTTTTT CASSLFGGGSGELFF
TRBD2 NA TRBJ2-1 TRBV13 TGTGCCAGCAGCTTAGGTGGTAGCGGGAGCTATGAGCAGTTCTTC CASSLGGSGSYEQFF
TRBD1 NA TRBJ1-4 TRBV6-6 TGTGCCAGCAGACCGGACAGGTTAAAACTGTTTTTT CASRPDRLKLFF
NA NA TRBJ2-7 TRBV15 TGTGCCACCAGCTATCCAGGTTCGCAGCAGTACTTC CATSYPGSQQYF
NA NA TRBJ2-5 TRBV9 TGTGCCAGCAGCGTAGGGCCAGGGGTAGGAGAGACCCAGTACTTC CASSVGPGVGETQYF
TRBD2 NA TRBJ2-1 TRBV4-2 TGTGCCAGCAGCCAAGAACCTAGCGGGAGCTCCTACAATGAGCAGTTCTTC CASSQEPSGSSYNEQFF
TRBD1 NA TRBJ1-1 TRBV19 TGTGCCAGACAAGAGCAGGGGGCGACCGAAGCTTTCTTT CARQEQGATEAFF
NA once TRBJ2-1 TRBV20-1 TGCAGTGCTAGATCGACATACAACCCATTCTTC CSARSTYNPFF
TRBD2 NA TRBJ2-1 TRBV5-1 TGCGCCAGCAGTGAGGAAGTCGGGAGGATCGACCAGTTCTTC CASSEEVGRIDQFF
TRBD2 NA TRBJ2-3 TRBV27 TGTGCCAGCAGTTTTTTAGCGGGAGTGACAGATACGCAGTATTTT CASSFLAGVTDTQYF
TRBD1 NA TRBJ1-2 TRBV4-2 TGTGCCAGCAGCCAAGAGCCGGGACAGACCCTCTATGGCTACACCTTC CASSQEPGQTLYGYTF
TRBD2 NA TRBJ2-7 TRBV11-2 TGTGCCAGCAGCTCCGAACGGCGGCTAGCGGGGGGGGTAGAGCAGTACTTC CASSSERRLAGGVEQYF
NA NA TRBJ1-2 TRBV7-2 TGTGCCAGCAGCTTAGGGGTCGGAGTCCAAGCTAACTATGGCTACACCTTC CASSLGVGVQANYGYTF
TRBD2 once TRBJ2-6 TRBV28 TGTGCCAGCAGTTTTTGGGGGACTAGCGGGAGAGAATCAGGGGCCAACGTCCTGACTTTC CASSFWGTSGRESGANVLTF
NA NA TRBJ1-4 TRBV4-3 TGCGCCAGCAGCTACCTGGGGGGGCTGGATGAAAAACTGTTTTTT CASSYLGGLDEKLFF
TRBD2 NA TRBJ2-1 TRBV5-8 TGTGCCAGCAGCTTGGATGGTGGGCTAGCGGGATCCTCCAATGAGCAGTTCTTC CASSLDGGLAGSSNEQFF
TRBD1 NA TRBJ1-1 TRBV29-1 TGCAGCGATGGGACAGCCAACACTGAAGCTTTCTTT CSDGTANTEAFF
TRBD1 NA TRBJ1-4 TRBV5-1 TGCGCCAGCAGCTTCACAGGGGCAACTAATGAAAAACTGTTTTTT CASSFTGATNEKLFF
NA NA TRBJ1-5 TRBV25-1 TGTGCCAGCAGTGAATTGCCGGGGGTGGATAGCAATCAGCCCCAGCATTTT CASSELPGVDSNQPQHF
NA NA TRBJ2-3 TRBV2 TGTGCCAGCAGGCGGCCTACGGATACGCAGTATTTT CASRRPTDTQYF
NA NA TRBJ2-1 TRBV28 TGTGCCAGCATCAGCGGAGTTGAGCAGTTCTTC CASISGVEQFF
TRBD2 NA TRBJ2-3 TRBV5-6 TGTGCCAGCAGCTTGACTAGCGGGCGCCAGGCAGATACGCAGTATTTT CASSLTSGRQADTQYF
TRBD2 NA TRBJ2-1 TRBV7-9 TGTTCCAGCAGCCTCGGACTAGCGGGAGGGAGCTCCTACAATGAGCAGTTCTTC CSSSLGLAGGSSYNEQFF
TRBD1 NA TRBJ2-3 TRBV5-1 TGCGCCAGCAGCCCAACACAGGGGGACGGCACAGATACGCAGTATTTT CASSPTQGDGTDTQYF
TRBD2 NA TRBJ2-1 TRBV5-1 TGCGCCAGCAGCTTGGCCATCGCTAGCGGAATTCTTAATGAGCAGTTCTTC CASSLAIASGILNEQFF
NA NA TRBJ1-3 TRBV5-4 TGTGCCAGCAGCTTGGGGACTCACTTCGGAAACACCATATATTTT CASSLGTHFGNTIYF
NA few TRBJ1-5 TRBV5-1 TGCGCCAGCAGCTTGGCCCCGGATCAGCCCCAGCATTTT CASSLAPDQPQHF
NA NA TRBJ1-1 TRBV5-3 TGTGCCAGAAGCTTGGTGGGGGACTACCCGAAGGTGAACACTGAAGCTTTCTTT CARSLVGDYPKVNTEAFF